The T cell receptor (beta chain) under discussion was sequenced for a study of blood T cell repertoires in COVID-19. Whole-study context: From T cells, B-cell-depleted T cells, or PBMCs came the material, which was cDNA or gDNA.

With 3 bases clipped from V and 3 bases from J, the junction kept 10 bases outside the gene matches. The CDR3 sequence is 16 residues long. The germline CDR1 and CDR2 sequences are SGHVS and FNYEAQ. Profiling relied on immunoSEQ multiplex PCR, and the TCRdb table lists in-frame clones only, not all of them. The repertoire holds roughly 70,000 clones, with about 87% as singletons. The origin of this receptor is a woman older than 75 with active COVID-19. This chain links TRBV7-6 with TRBJ2-7; 8 bases map to TRBD2. Source material: peripheral blood. DNA of the CDR3: TGTGCCAGCAGCTTCAGCGGGAGAGGCGTCATCTACGAGCAGTACTTC. Translated: CASSFSGRGVIYEQYF.